This TCR beta chain was observed in a study of cytomegalovirus exposure and HLA in healthy donors. Assay used: immunoSEQ multiplex PCR; TCRdb lists only in-frame clones, some missing. The sample carries 180,000 or so clones, about nine tenths recorded once. Overall study findings and caveats: Usually a TCR sequence was rare, but some public TCRs were found in many donors.

Germline V lookup: CDR1 KGHSH, CDR2 LQKENI. V was pared by 3 bases and J by 0 bases, with 15 bases between. This CDR3 is 16 amino acids long. As concerns this clone: Its antigen is not identified.

Sequencing used PBMCs. This TCR was sampled from a man between 18 and 29 years old in good health and CMV-seropositive. The chain combines TRBV18 with TRBJ2-7, with a weak D call TRBD2 (6 bases). The CDR3 sequence is CASSPTRARDSYEQYF. The CDR3 DNA is TGTGCCAGCTCACCTACCAGAGCGCGGGACTCCTACGAGCAGTACTTC.